A single sample gave rise to the 10 T cell receptor beta chains below, sequenced in a study of shared T cell receptors in the human thymus. The assay was immunoSEQ multiplex PCR, and TCRdb's table has in-frame clones only and misses some. The sample carries roughly 550,000 clones, around three quarters recorded once. These sequences were also reported in another study, on human thymus T cells.

Sequencing input: thymocytes. These receptors all come from a boy in the first two years of life with a congenital heart defect.

V and J are TRBV6-5 and TRBJ2-5; maybe TRBD2 (5 bases). The ends were cut back, 7 bases at V and 0 bases at J, with 15 bases in the middle. Germline CDR1 reads MNHEY; CDR2 reads SVGAGI. This CDR3 has 15 residues. The CDR3 spells CASTYNEGYQETQYF. For the CDR3, the DNA is TGTGCCAGCACCTACAACGAGGGCTACCAAGAGACCCAGTACTTC.

The chain carries TRBV5-6 and TRBJ2-2; 7 bases map to TRBD1. There are 16 residues in the CDR3. From germline, CDR1 is SGHDT and CDR2 YYEEEE. Trimming cost V 4 bases and J 3 bases; bases outside gene matches: 9. The CDR3 coding sequence is TGTGCCAGCAGCCTACCGGGACAGCAATACACCGGGGAGCTGTTTTTT. Its protein product is CASSLPGQQYTGELFF.

The chain uses TRBV29-1 and TRBJ2-3; 7 bases map to TRBD1. The J segment lost 0 bases and the V segment lost 1 base, leaving 10 bases of the junction unmatched. The CDR3 extends over 17 amino acids. Germline values: CDR1 SQVTM, CDR2 ANQGSEA. The CDR3 region has the DNA TGCAGCGTTGAAGTTCGCGCGACAGGGCTAAGCACAGATACGCAGTATTTT. This gives the protein CSVEVRATGLSTDTQYF.

The table lists this clone with a few counts. The chain links TRBV28 to TRBJ2-5; 10 positions agree with TRBD2. The CDR3 covers 17 residues. Germline CDR1 MDHEN, CDR2 SYDVKM. The junction had 13 bases not matched to a gene; V was cut back by 6 bases and J by 3 bases. CDR3 residues: CASSGGAKREGKETQYF. Written as DNA, the CDR3 is TGTGCCAGCAGCGGGGGGGCAAAGCGGGAGGGCAAAGAGACCCAGTACTTC. The full variable domain, its missing parts supplied by reference TRBV28 and TRBJ2-5, is DVKVTQSSRYLVKRTGEKVFLECVQDMDHENMFWYRQDPGLGLRLIYFSYDVKMKEKGDIPEGYSVSREKKERFSLILESASTNQTSMYLCASSGGAKREGKETQYFGPGTRLLVL.

The rearrangement uses TRBV5-1 and TRBJ2-7; TRBD2 matches 8 bases. This CDR3 is 16 amino acids long. Trimming cost V 0 bases and J 6 bases; bases outside gene matches: 11. Germline loops: CDR1 SGHRS, CDR2 YFSETQ. CDR3 loop: CASSLEYGVAGSEQYF. The DNA for the CDR3 is TGCGCCAGCAGCTTGGAATATGGAGTAGCGGGATCCGAGCAGTACTTC.

V usage is TRBV21-1 and J usage is TRBJ2-3; the D call in the table, TRBD2, was not verified against the DNA. TRBV21-1 is noted as a pseudogene. This CDR3 contains 15 residues. CDR3: CAILLAGASTDTQYF. In nucleotides, the CDR3 is TGTGCCATCTTACTAGCGGGGGCCAGCACAGATACGCAGTATTTT.

The CDR3 loop reads CASREGQGEWETQYF. DNA for the CDR3: TGTGCCAGCAGAGAAGGACAGGGTGAGTGGGAGACCCAGTACTTC. The chain uses TRBV5-5 and TRBJ2-5, with 8 bases fitting TRBD1. The V gene end was trimmed by 5 bases and the J gene end by 5 bases; junction bases not matched to a gene: 11. Per the germline V gene, CDR1 is SGHKS and CDR2 is YYEKEE (reference sequence). This CDR3 has 15 amino acids.

The chain joins TRBV5-4 to TRBJ1-1; D is unclear. Between the trimmed V and J ends, which lost 4 bases and 1 base, there was a span of 8 bases. The CDR3 runs 13 residues. Germline loops: CDR1 SGHNT, CDR2 YYREEE (reference sequence). The chain's CDR3 is CASSTPGNTEAFF. Written as DNA, the CDR3 is TGTGCCAGCAGCACCCCGGGGAACACTGAAGCTTTCTTT.

Here the CDR3 DNA reads TGTGCCAGCAGCTCTTCCAGCTATGGCTACACCTTC. Residues: CASSSSSYGYTF. This chain uses TRBV7-9 with TRBJ1-2; D remains unclear. V lost 4 bases, J lost 4 bases, and 7 bases lay in between. CDR3 length equals 12 residues. CDR1 and CDR2 (germline): SEHNR, FQNEAQ (reference sequence).

This chain joins TRBV4-2 and TRBJ2-3; a weak D match, TRBD1 (5 bases). The length of the CDR3 is 19 residues. The V and J ends lost 2 bases and 1 base respectively, with 22 bases between them. Germline loops: CDR1 LGHNA, CDR2 YNFKEQ. As DNA, the CDR3 is TGTGCCAGCAGCCAATGCCTACCCCCTGGGGAACAGGGCACAGATACGCAGTATTTT. Amino acid sequence: CASSQCLPPGEQGTDTQYF.